The sequence of this T cell receptor (beta chain) was determined in a study of T cell responses to AZD1222 COVID-19 vaccine. Sequencing was performed with immunoSEQ multiplex PCR; in TCRdb, only in-frame clones are kept and a portion is missing. The sample contains about 130,000 clones, 91% of which appear only once. The sequence derives from an adult in good health. The sample here was peripheral blood, taken on day 0 of AZD1222 vaccination.

The CDR3 spells CASSLGGTNTEAFF. The DNA for the CDR3 is TGTGCCAGCAGCTTGGGGGGGACGAACACTGAAGCTTTCTTT. The chain is built from TRBV7-6 and TRBJ1-1, with D maybe TRBD1 (5 bases). Per germline, CDR1 SGHVS and CDR2 FNYEAQ. CDR3 size: 14 residues. V was pared by 3 bases and J by 1 base, with 9 bases between.